The 27 T cell receptor beta chains listed next were all sequenced from one sample in a study of regulatory T cells in long-lasting Graves disease. HTBI primers from iRepertoire and Arm-PCR of CDR3 regions yielded the TCR beta libraries. Each CDR3 protein gets one entry after TCRdb re-called the multiplex PCR reads with MiXCR. The table lists a few hundred thousand distinct CDR3 sequences, 15% to 20% of them singletons. This sample's time point: newly diagnosed GD, antithyroid drugs for less than 3 months. RNA isolated from PBMCs was used to make the TCR library. These records were also assigned to another study, of T cells in Graves' hyperthyroidism and ophthalmopathy.

The sample in question was peripheral blood mononuclear cells (PBMCs), obtained at new diagnosis, from a patient treated with antithyroid drugs. The receptors originated from a woman aged 25 to 39 with Graves disease.

The V gene is TRBV4-1, the J gene TRBJ1-1; D gene unclear. Germline V gives CDR1 MGHRA, CDR2 YSYEKL. The V gene lost 8 bases and the J gene lost 7 bases, with 14 bases spanning the gap. This CDR3 contains 12 residues. CDR3: CASSRGGSEAFF. The CDR3 DNA sequence: TGCGCCAGCTCGCGGGGTGGCAGTGAAGCTTTCTTT.

Turning to this clonotype: This sequence may be a read error, since a much larger clone differs from it by one base. This CDR3 is missing its conserved last phenylalanine or tryptophan, likely due to a read error. The gene calls are TRBV27 and TRBJ2-1; 9 bases line up with TRBD2. The CDR3 totals 15 residues. Trimming at V came to 2 bases and at J to 7 bases, leaving 6 bases not matched to a gene. In germline, CDR1 is MNHEY, CDR2 SMNVEV (reference sequence). This chain's CDR3 is CASSLGAGGPNEQFS. CDR3 nucleotides: TGTGCCAGCAGTTTAGGGGCGGGGGGGCCTAATGAGCAGTTCTCC.

The sample holds many counts of this clonotype. V usage is TRBV29-1 and J usage is TRBJ1-2; D is unclear. Germline V gene data show CDR1 as SQVTM and CDR2 as ANQGSEA. This CDR3 is 11 amino acids long. V was trimmed by 6 bases and J by 3 bases, leaving 8 bases between them. The CDR3 DNA sequence: TGCAGCGTGAGGAGGGACTATGGCTACACCTTC. It encodes CSVRRDYGYTF.

This clonotype was counted many times. This chain links TRBV29-1 with TRBJ1-2; D gene unclear. Germline loops: CDR1 SQVTM, CDR2 ANQGSEA. The V end was cut by 2 bases, the J end by 5 bases, with 12 bases between. This CDR3 has 13 amino acids. CDR3 DNA: TGCAGCGTTGAATTAGGAGCTCGGTATGGCTACACCTTC. Translated: CSVELGARYGYTF.

This clonotype was detected ten times or more. The chain combines TRBV7-2 with TRBJ2-5; a weak D match, TRBD2 (5 bases). CDR1 is SGHTA, CDR2 FQGNSA, per germline. The CDR3 has 17 amino acids. V was clipped by 2 bases and J by 4 bases, with 20 bases between them. In nucleotides, the CDR3 is TGTGCCAGCAGCTTATTGGGGTCGATAGCCGGGGTAGAGACCCAGTACTTC. This gives the protein CASSLLGSIAGVETQYF. Looking up the rest from reference TRBV7-2 and TRBJ2-5 gives the full variable domain: GAGVSQSPSNKVTEKGKDVELRCDPISGHTALYWYRQSLGQGLEFLIYFQGNSAPDKSGLPSDRFSAERTGGSVSTLTIQRTQQEDSAVYLCASSLLGSIAGVETQYFGPGTRLLVL.

The table lists this clonotype with many counts. The V and J genes are TRBV7-2 and TRBJ2-7; D unresolved. The CDR3 runs 13 residues. CDR1 and CDR2 (germline): SGHTA, FQGNSA. Trimming cost V 5 bases and J 1 base, with 9 bases left between them. The CDR3 nucleotides are TGTGCCAGCAGCCAAAGTGGGTCCTACGAGCAGTACTTC. Translated: CASSQSGSYEQYF.

In its sample, this clonotype was seen a few times. A far larger clone is off by one base, so a read error is likely. The gene calls are TRBV5-5 and TRBJ2-3; D might be TRBD2 (6 bases). This CDR3 is built from 13 residues. Germline V lookup: CDR1 SGHKS, CDR2 YYEKEE (reference sequence). The CDR3: CASGFAGSGTQYF. The DNA for the CDR3 is TGTGCCAGCGGCTTCGCGGGATCGGGTACGCAGTATTTT.

This clonotype was counted at least ten times. J is TRBJ1-1 and V is TRBV10-3, with 7 nucleotides matching TRBD1. CDR3 length equals 14 residues. Germline V lookup: CDR1 ENHRY, CDR2 SYGVKD. V dropped 8 bases and J dropped 3; count of bases not matched to a gene: 9. The CDR3 is CAIRTLQGDTEAFF. The CDR3 bases are TGTGCCATCCGAACCCTCCAGGGGGACACTGAAGCTTTCTTT.

The gene calls are TRBV18 and TRBJ2-5; D remains ambiguous. Trimming cost V 8 bases and J 1 base, with 8 bases left between them. Germline values: CDR1 KGHSH, CDR2 LQKENI. CDR3 size: 12 residues. The CDR3 here is CASSPPQETQYF. CDR3 nucleotides: TGTGCCAGCAGCCCTCCCCAAGAGACCCAGTACTTC. The whole variable domain, filled in from reference TRBV18 and TRBJ2-5, reads NAGVMQNPRHLVRRRGQEARLRCSPMKGHSHVYWYRQLPEEGLKFMVYLQKENIIDESGMPKERFSAEFPKEGPSILRIQQVVRGDSAAYFCASSPPQETQYFGPGTRLLVL.

This clonotype appeared many times. This sequence joins TRBV5-1 and TRBJ2-3; D remains unclear. This CDR3 has 13 residues. With 6 bases removed from V and 4 bases from J, the gap between germline ends came to 12 bases. CDR1 SGHRS and CDR2 YFSETQ come from the germline V gene. The CDR3 coding sequence is TGCGCCAGCACTGCCCTCCCGCCAGATACGCAGTATTTT. The encoded protein is CASTALPPDTQYF.

Details on this clonotype: Given a far larger clone just one base away, this is likely a sequencing read error. V usage is TRBV6-2 or TRBV6-3 and J usage is TRBJ1-4, with TRBD1 as a possible D gene (6 bases). This CDR3 is 14 amino acids long. Trimming took 5 bases from V and 8 from J, leaving 15 bases between them. In germline, CDR1 is MNHEY, CDR2 SVGEGT. The CDR3 sequence is CASSHEQGMEKLFF. The CDR3 DNA is TGTGCCAGCAGTCATGAACAGGGAATGGAAAAACTGTTTTTT.

The chain joins TRBV7-3 to TRBJ2-5; D unclear. Germline V gene lookup returns CDR1 SGHTA and CDR2 FQGTGA. The CDR3 length is 13 residues. The V end lost 5 bases, the J end lost 1 base, and 8 bases lay between the germline ends. The CDR3 region is CASSQLPQETQYF. CDR3 nucleotide sequence: TGTGCCAGCAGCCAGCTTCCCCAAGAGACCCAGTACTTC.

This clonotype was counted many times. The gene calls are TRBV10-3 and TRBJ2-2; D perhaps matches TRBD2 (6 bases). V was trimmed by 3 bases and J by 1 base, leaving 9 bases between them. The CDR3 runs to 15 residues. CDR1 and CDR2 (germline): ENHRY, SYGVKD. CDR3 coding DNA: TGTGCCATCAGTGATCGGGGGAAGAACACCGGGGAGCTGTTTTTT. Its translation: CAISDRGKNTGELFF.

This clonotype was seen many times. This chain connects TRBV20-1 to TRBJ1-1; D may be TRBD1 (6 bases). Germline CDR1 reads DFQATT; CDR2 reads SNEGSKA (reference sequence). The CDR3 consists of 13 residues. The V end was cut by 3 bases, the J end by 2 bases, with 10 bases between. For the CDR3, the DNA is TGCAGTGCTAGTTCCGGGACAAACACTGAAGCTTTCTTT. Translation: CSASSGTNTEAFF.

This clonotype has a count of ten or more. The chain is built from TRBV7-2 and TRBJ2-7; a possible D gene is TRBD2 (6 bases). Germline V gives CDR1 SGHTA, CDR2 FQGNSA. Trimming removed 2 bases at V and 6 bases at J, with 14 bases between. The CDR3 sequence is 14 residues long. The CDR3 DNA follows: TGTGCCAGCAGCTTATGGCAGGGAGGAGGCGAGCAGTACTTC. Translated: CASSLWQGGGEQYF.

This clonotype occurred many times. The chain has TRBV3-1 and TRBJ2-3; no clear D. Germline V lookup: CDR1 LGHDT, CDR2 YNNKEL (reference sequence). CDR3 length equals 14 residues. Trimming pared 0 bases from V and 2 bases from J, leaving 6 bases between. CDR3 in amino acids: CASSQDHVTDTQYF. The DNA of the CDR3 is TGTGCCAGCAGCCAAGATCATGTCACAGATACGCAGTATTTT.

This clonotype was counted ten times or more. A read error is possible here, since a much larger clone lies one base away. This chain joins TRBV5-7 and TRBJ2-1; TRBD1 matches 9 bases. TRBV5-7 qualifies as an ORF whose function is uncertain. The ends lost 3 bases at V and 6 bases at J; junction bases unmatched: 1. This CDR3 comprises 13 residues. The CDR3 protein is CASSWGQGNEQFF. CDR3 DNA sequence: TGTGCCAGCAGCTGGGGACAGGGCAATGAGCAGTTCTTC.

This clonotype was seen repeatedly, ten times or more. The chain recombines TRBV10-3 with TRBJ1-1; D uncertain. Germline V gene sequence: CDR1 ENHRY, CDR2 SYGVKD. The CDR3 spans 13 residues. Trimming left V 1 base short and J 2 bases short, with 5 bases between. CDR3 loop: CAISEFGNTEAFF. The CDR3 DNA reads TGTGCCATCAGTGAGTTCGGTAACACTGAAGCTTTCTTT.

Remarks on this clonotype: This may come from a read error, since a much larger clone is one base off. DNA of the CDR3: TGTGCCTGCAGTATTGACAGGGGTAATGAAAAACTGTTTTTT. This encodes CACSIDRGNEKLFF. The genes are TRBV28 and TRBJ1-4, with 8 bases fitting TRBD1. The CDR3 is 14 amino acids. CDR1 and CDR2 (germline): MDHEN, SYDVKM.

This clonotype showed up many times. The chain couples TRBV11-2 to TRBJ2-7; D is unclear. Deletions cut 5 bases from V and 1 base from J, with 12 bases between. CDR1 SGHAT and CDR2 FQNNGV come from the germline V gene. CDR3 length: 14 residues. CDR3 nucleotide sequence: TGTGCCAGCAGCAACCTTGCGCGTTCCTACGAGCAGTACTTC. Its protein is CASSNLARSYEQYF.

In its sample, this clonotype was seen many times. The V call is TRBV19, the J call TRBJ2-2; unclear D gene. The germline V gene has CDR1 LNHDA and CDR2 SQIVND (reference sequence). Trimming left V 5 bases short and J 5 bases short, with 12 bases between. The CDR3 has 14 residues. CDR3 in amino acids: CASSLYSGTGELFF. Here the CDR3 DNA reads TGTGCCAGTAGTTTGTACTCCGGAACCGGGGAGCTGTTTTTT.

About this clonotype: The likely explanation is a read error, given a far larger clone one base away. The chain links TRBV20-1 to TRBJ2-5, with 9 nucleotides matching TRBD2. The better agreement between TRBJ2-1 and the DNA end casts doubt on the J call. The CDR3 extends over 16 amino acids. The germline V gene encodes CDR1 DFQATT and CDR2 SNEGSKA (reference sequence). Written as DNA, the CDR3 is TGCAGTGCTAGAGACGGTGCTAGCGGGGAACCCTACGAGCAGTTCTTC. This encodes CSARDGASGEPYEQFF.

This chain links TRBV7-8 with TRBJ1-6; D gene ambiguous. V lost 4 bases, J lost 6 bases, and 16 bases lay in between. The CDR3 consists of 16 residues. In germline, CDR1 is SGHVS, CDR2 FQNEAQ. CDR3 residues: CASSSLGVPLNSPLHF. The CDR3 DNA sequence: TGTGCCAGCAGCTCGCTTGGGGTACCCCTTAATTCACCCCTCCACTTT.

This clonotype was picked up many times. The chain carries TRBV29-1 and TRBJ2-3; D gene unclear. Germline loops: CDR1 SQVTM, CDR2 ANQGSEA. The CDR3 sequence is 13 residues long. The V gene lost 3 bases and the J gene lost 5 bases, with 12 bases spanning the gap. CDR3 nucleotides: TGCAGCGTTGAGCCAAACTGGGGAGATACGCAGTATTTT. Its protein product is CSVEPNWGDTQYF.

The chain joins TRBV19 to TRBJ2-4; TRBD2 matches at 7 bases. CDR1 LNHDA and CDR2 SQIVND come from the germline V gene (reference sequence). The CDR3 covers 17 residues. V lost 1 base and J lost 0; bases outside the gene matches: 6. This chain's CDR3 is CASSIVGGGLAKNIQYF. The CDR3 nucleotides read TGTGCCAGTAGTATAGTGGGGGGGGGACTAGCCAAAAACATTCAGTACTTC.

This clonotype was detected many times. The chain uses TRBV5-1 and TRBJ2-2; 8 nucleotides agree with TRBD1. V gave up 6 bases and J gave up 6 bases; unmatched junction bases: 7. Germline lookup yields CDR1 SGHRS and CDR2 YFSETQ. The CDR3 sequence is 14 residues long. CDR3 DNA: TGCGCCAGCAAAGACAGGGGATGGGCCGGGGAGCTGTTTTTT. Translated: CASKDRGWAGELFF. The full variable domain, its missing parts supplied by reference TRBV5-1 and TRBJ2-2, is KAGVTQTPRYLIKTRGQQVTLSCSPISGHRSVSWYQQTPGQGLQFLFEYFSETQRNKGNFPGRFSGRQFSNSRSEMNVSTLELGDSALYLCASKDRGWAGELFFGEGSRLTVL.

This clonotype was found many times. The V gene is TRBV20-1, the J gene TRBJ2-5, with 8 bases lining up with TRBD1. Germline trimming cut 6 bases from V and 7 bases from J; bases unmatched to any gene: 4. CDR3 length equals 11 residues. In germline, CDR1 is DFQATT, CDR2 SNEGSKA (reference sequence). The chain's CDR3 is CSARTGPTQYF. CDR3 nucleotide sequence: TGCAGTGCAAGGACAGGGCCGACCCAGTACTTC.